This T cell receptor beta chain was found in a study of blood T cell repertoires in COVID-19. For the study at large: Samples came from the United States, Italy and Spain, spanning acute and convalescent COVID-19. PBMCs, B-cell-depleted T cells, or T cells provided the cDNA or gDNA that made up the material.

Under the authors' procedure: The authors estimated nucleated cell counts from reference gene primer amplification. This table comes from immunoSEQ multiplex PCR, and its TCRdb copy is limited to in-frame clones, with some not included. V and J calls plus clone size are reproduced from that table; the DNA served to infer D and trimming. Of hundreds of thousands of clones listed, approximately 80% are singletons. CDR3 length equals 14 residues. V was cut by 8 bases and J by 3 bases, with 14 bases left in between. Germline CDR1 and CDR2: KGHSH and LQKENI. Material for sequencing was peripheral blood. This receptor was identified in a human donor in a cohort sampled during active COVID-19. The V and J genes are TRBV18 and TRBJ1-3; possible D gene TRBD1, 5 bases. The CDR3 region has the DNA TGTGCCAGCGGTAGCCGGGACTTTGGAAACACCATATATTTT. Translating gives CASGSRDFGNTIYF.